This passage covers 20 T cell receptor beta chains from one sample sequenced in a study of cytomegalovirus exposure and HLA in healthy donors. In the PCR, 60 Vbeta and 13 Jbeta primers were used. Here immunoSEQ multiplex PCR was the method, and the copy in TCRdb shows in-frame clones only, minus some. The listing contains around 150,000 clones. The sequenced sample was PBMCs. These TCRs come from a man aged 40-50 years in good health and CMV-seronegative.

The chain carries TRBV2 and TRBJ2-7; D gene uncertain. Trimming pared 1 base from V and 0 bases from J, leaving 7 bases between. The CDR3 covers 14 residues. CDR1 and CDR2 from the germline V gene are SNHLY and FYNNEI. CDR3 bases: TGTGCCAGCAGTGAAGTGTTAGACTCCTACGAGCAGTACTTC. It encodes CASSEVLDSYEQYF. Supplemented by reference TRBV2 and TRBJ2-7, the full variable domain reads EPEVTQTPSHQVTQMGQEVILRCVPISNHLYFYWYRQILGQKVEFLVSFYNNEISEKSEIFDDQFSVERPDGSNFTLKIRSTKLEDSAMYFCASSEVLDSYEQYFGPGTRLTVT.

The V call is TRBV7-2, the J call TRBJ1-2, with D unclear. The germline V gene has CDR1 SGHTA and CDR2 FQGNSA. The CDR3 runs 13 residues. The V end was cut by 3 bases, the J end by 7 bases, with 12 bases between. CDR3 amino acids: CASSFTANGGYTF. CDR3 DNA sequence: TGTGCCAGCAGCTTCACAGCAAATGGTGGCTACACCTTC.

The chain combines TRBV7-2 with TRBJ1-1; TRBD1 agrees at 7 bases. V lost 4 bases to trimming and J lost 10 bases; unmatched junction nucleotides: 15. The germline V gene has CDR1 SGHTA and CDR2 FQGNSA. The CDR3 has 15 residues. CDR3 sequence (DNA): TGTGCCAGCAGCTCCCGCGCGACAGGGCTTCTAGGAGCTTTCTTT. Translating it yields CASSSRATGLLGAFF.

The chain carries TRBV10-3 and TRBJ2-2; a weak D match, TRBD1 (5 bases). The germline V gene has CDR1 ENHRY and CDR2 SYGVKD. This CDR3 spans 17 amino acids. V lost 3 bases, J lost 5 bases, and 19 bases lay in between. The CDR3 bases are TGTGCCATCAGTGACCCCTTACGTAAGGGGCTTACCGGGGAGCTGTTTTTT. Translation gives CAISDPLRKGLTGELFF.

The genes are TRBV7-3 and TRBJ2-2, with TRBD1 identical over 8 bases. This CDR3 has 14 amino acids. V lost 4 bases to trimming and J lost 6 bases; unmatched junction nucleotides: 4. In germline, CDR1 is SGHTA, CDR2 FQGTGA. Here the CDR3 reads CASSSGTGPGELFF. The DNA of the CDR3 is TGTGCCAGCAGCTCCGGGACAGGTCCCGGGGAGCTGTTTTTT.

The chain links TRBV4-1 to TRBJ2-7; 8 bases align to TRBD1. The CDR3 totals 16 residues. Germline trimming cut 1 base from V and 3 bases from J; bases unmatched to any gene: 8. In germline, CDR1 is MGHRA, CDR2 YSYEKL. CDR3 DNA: TGCGCCAGCAGCCAAGTCCGGGACAGGCGTATCTACGAGCAGTACTTC. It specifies CASSQVRDRRIYEQYF.

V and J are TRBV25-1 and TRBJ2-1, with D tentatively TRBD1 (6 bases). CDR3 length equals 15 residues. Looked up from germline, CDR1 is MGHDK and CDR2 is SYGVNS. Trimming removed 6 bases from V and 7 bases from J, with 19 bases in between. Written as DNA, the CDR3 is TGTGCCAGCAGCCTAATACAGGGAGAGGTTAATGAGCAGTTCTTC. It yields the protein CASSLIQGEVNEQFF.

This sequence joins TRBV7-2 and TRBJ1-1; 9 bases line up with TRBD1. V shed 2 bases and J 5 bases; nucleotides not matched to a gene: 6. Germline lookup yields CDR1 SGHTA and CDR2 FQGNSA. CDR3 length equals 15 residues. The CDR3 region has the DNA TGTGCCAGCAGCTTAAATGGCGGACAGGGGACTGAAGCTTTCTTT. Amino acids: CASSLNGGQGTEAFF.

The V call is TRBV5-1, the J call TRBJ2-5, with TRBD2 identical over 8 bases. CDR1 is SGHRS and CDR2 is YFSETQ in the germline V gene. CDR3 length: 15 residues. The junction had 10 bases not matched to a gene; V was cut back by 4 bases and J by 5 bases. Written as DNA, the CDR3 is TGCGCCAGCAGCCGGGGGGGGGACTGGTCGGAGACCCAGTACTTC. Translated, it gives CASSRGGDWSETQYF.

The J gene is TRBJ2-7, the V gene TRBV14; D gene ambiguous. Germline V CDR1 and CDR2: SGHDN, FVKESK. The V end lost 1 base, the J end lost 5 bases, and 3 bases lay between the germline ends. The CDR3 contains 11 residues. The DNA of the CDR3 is TGTGCCAGCAGCCAAGTAAACGAGCAGTACTTC. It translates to CASSQVNEQYF.

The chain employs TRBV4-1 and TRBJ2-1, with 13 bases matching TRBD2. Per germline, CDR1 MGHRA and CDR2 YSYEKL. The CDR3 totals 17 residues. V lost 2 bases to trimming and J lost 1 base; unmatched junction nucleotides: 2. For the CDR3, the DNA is TGCGCCAGCAGCCAACCACTAGCGGGGGGGTCCTACAATGAGCAGTTCTTC. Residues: CASSQPLAGGSYNEQFF.

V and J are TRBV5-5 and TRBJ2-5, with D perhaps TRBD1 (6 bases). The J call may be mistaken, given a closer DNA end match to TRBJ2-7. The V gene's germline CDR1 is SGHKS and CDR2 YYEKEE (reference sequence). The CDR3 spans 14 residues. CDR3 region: CASSLTGISYEQYF. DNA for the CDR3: TGTGCCAGCAGCTTGACAGGGATATCCTACGAGCAGTACTTC.

The CDR3 sequence is CASSSYRGAYEQYF. Written as DNA, the CDR3 is TGTGCCAGCAGCTCATACAGGGGGGCCTACGAGCAGTACTTC. V and J are TRBV7-2 and TRBJ2-7; 8 positions agree with TRBD1. The germline V gene encodes CDR1 SGHTA and CDR2 FQGNSA. The CDR3 totals 14 residues. V was clipped by 4 bases and J by 2 bases; unmatched bases: 4.

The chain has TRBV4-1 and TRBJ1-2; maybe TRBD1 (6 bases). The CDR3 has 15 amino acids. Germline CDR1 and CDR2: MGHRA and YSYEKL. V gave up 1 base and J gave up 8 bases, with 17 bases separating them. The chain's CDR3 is CASSQVSRGEFGYTF. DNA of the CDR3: TGCGCCAGCAGCCAAGTAAGCAGGGGCGAGTTCGGCTACACCTTC.

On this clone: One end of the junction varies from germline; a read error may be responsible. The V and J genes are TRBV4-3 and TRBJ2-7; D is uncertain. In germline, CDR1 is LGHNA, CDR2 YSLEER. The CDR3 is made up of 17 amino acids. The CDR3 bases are TGCGCCGGCAGCCAAGATAAGTCAGGCAGTCCCACCTACGAGCAGTACTTC. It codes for CAGSQDKSGSPTYEQYF.

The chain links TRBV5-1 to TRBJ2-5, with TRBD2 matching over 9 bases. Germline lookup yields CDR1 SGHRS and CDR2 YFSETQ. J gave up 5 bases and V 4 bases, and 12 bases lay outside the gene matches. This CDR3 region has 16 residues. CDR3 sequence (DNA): TGCGCCAGCAGCCAGACATGGCTAGCGGGGCGCGAGACCCAGTACTTC. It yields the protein CASSQTWLAGRETQYF.

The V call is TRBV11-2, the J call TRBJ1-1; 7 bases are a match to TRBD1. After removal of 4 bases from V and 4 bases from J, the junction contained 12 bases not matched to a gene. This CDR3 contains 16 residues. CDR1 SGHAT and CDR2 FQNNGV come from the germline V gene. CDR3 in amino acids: CASSYRQGGLSTEAFF. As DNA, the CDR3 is TGTGCCAGCAGCTATAGACAGGGTGGGTTGAGCACTGAAGCTTTCTTT.

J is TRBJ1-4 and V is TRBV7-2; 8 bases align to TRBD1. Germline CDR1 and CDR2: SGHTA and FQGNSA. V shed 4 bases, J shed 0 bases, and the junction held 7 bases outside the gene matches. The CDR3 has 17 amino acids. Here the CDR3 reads CASSSGQGLATNEKLFF. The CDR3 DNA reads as TGTGCCAGCAGCTCTGGACAGGGCCTTGCAACTAATGAAAAACTGTTTTTT.

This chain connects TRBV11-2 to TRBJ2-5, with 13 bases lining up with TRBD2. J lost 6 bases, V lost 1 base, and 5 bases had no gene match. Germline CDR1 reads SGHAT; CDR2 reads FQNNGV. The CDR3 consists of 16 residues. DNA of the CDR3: TGTGCCAGCAGCTTAGGACTAGCGGGGGGCGCGAAGACCCAGTACTTC. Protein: CASSLGLAGGAKTQYF.

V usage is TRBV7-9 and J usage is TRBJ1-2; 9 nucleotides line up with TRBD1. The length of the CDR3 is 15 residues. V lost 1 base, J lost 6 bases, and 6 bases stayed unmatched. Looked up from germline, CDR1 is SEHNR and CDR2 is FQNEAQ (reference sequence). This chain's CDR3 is CASSLGWDRVDGYTF. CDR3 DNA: TGTGCCAGCAGCTTAGGTTGGGACAGGGTCGATGGCTACACCTTC.